Here is one T cell receptor beta chain with its context. Its cognate antigen is unknown. Both 60 Vbeta primers and 13 Jbeta primers went into the PCR. Sequencing was performed with immunoSEQ multiplex PCR; in TCRdb, only in-frame clones are kept and a portion is missing. Of 150,000 to 200,000 clones detected, approximately 65% appear once; the ten largest clones hold around 3%. This specimen belongs to a study of cytomegalovirus exposure and HLA in healthy donors. Study-level results: Some V segments, including TRBV6-2 and TRBV6-3, were excluded as indistinguishable. Reportedly, a later analysis found an Asian-associated ancestry cluster had fewer N-insertions than the approximately 670-donor mean. Later, an analysis showed that TCR beta chains associated with HLA were more clonally expanded than others that were equally common. Roughly uniform sequencing depth across donors was assumed, possibly incorrectly.

This CDR3 contains 15 residues. Per germline, CDR1 SNHLY and CDR2 FYNNEI. V gave up 6 bases and J gave up 5 bases; unmatched junction bases: 9. This rearrangement joins TRBV2 to TRBJ2-5; TRBD2 matches 10 bases. This receptor was obtained from a middle-aged man in good health and CMV-seronegative. Material: PBMCs. The CDR3 DNA sequence: TGTGCCAGCAGGGGTACTAGCGGGGAGTCTGAGACCCAGTACTTC. Translation gives CASRGTSGESETQYF.